The rows below give T cell receptor beta chains drawn from one sample of a study of blood T cell repertoires in COVID-19. Sequencing used immunoSEQ multiplex PCR; TCRdb keeps in-frame clones, though not all of them. The table shows about 670,000 clones, with just under 90% occurring only once. Sequences were obtained from peripheral blood. The receptors originated from a young woman with acute or convalescent COVID-19. CDR3s include the opening cysteine and the closing phenylalanine or tryptophan. The D gene is left open where the match is weak. Clone size is given for some rows only: seen once, a few or many times, or a class if the clone is expanded.

TRBJ2-3 TRBD2 once TRBV4-3 CASSQDRSGGPDTQYF TGCGCCAGCAGCCAAGATAGGAGCGGGGGGCCGGATACGCAGTATTTT
TRBJ2-3 NA NA TRBV9 CASSVGPTSTDTQYF TGTGCCAGCAGCGTAGGTCCCACTAGCACAGATACGCAGTATTTT
TRBJ1-2 NA once TRBV9 CASSVAEGPRGYGYTF TGTGCCAGCAGCGTAGCCGAAGGGCCACGGGGCTATGGCTACACCTTC
TRBJ1-5 NA NA TRBV12-3/TRBV12-4 CASSLRGNQPQHF TGTGCCAGCAGTTTACGGGGGAATCAGCCCCAGCATTTT
TRBJ2-1 TRBD2 NA TRBV9 CASSVTSGGSYNEQFF TGTGCCAGCAGCGTAACTAGCGGGGGGAGCTACAATGAGCAGTTCTTC
TRBJ1-1 NA NA TRBV3-1/TRBV3-2 CASSQVWGGNTEAFF TGTGCCAGCAGCCAAGTTTGGGGGGGGAATACTGAAGCTTTCTTT
TRBJ2-1 NA NA TRBV4-3 CASSRRDTSYNEQFF TGCGCCAGCAGCCGACGGGACACCTCATACAATGAGCAGTTCTTC
TRBJ1-2 TRBD1 few TRBV28 CASSYRDRRYGYTF TGTGCCAGCAGTTACCGGGACAGGAGGTATGGCTACACCTTC
TRBJ1-5 NA NA TRBV19 CASSTGQKQPQHF TGTGCCAGTAGTACAGGGCAAAAACAGCCCCAGCATTTT
TRBJ1-2 NA NA TRBV5-6 CASSPDRLGYGYTF TGTGCCAGCAGCCCGGACAGACTCGGCTATGGCTACACCTTC
TRBJ1-2 NA once TRBV2 CASSEARAFGYTF TGTGCCAGCAGTGAAGCGCGAGCCTTTGGCTACACCTTC
TRBJ2-3 TRBD1 NA TRBV9 CASSVDRGNSDTQYF TGTGCCAGCAGCGTGGACAGGGGTAATTCAGATACGCAGTATTTT
TRBJ1-5 NA NA TRBV3-1/TRBV3-2 CASSQVWGDGNQPQHF TGTGCCAGCAGCCAAGTCTGGGGGGATGGCAATCAGCCCCAGCATTTT
TRBJ1-1 TRBD1 NA TRBV5-1 CASSLEQGMTEAFF TGCGCCAGCAGCTTGGAACAGGGGATGACTGAAGCTTTCTTT
TRBJ2-1 TRBD2 NA TRBV11-2 CASSLTRGAPYNEQFF TGTGCCAGCAGCCTTACGCGGGGGGCCCCTTACAATGAGCAGTTCTTC
TRBJ1-2 NA NA TRBV5-6 CASSWGGGYTF TGTGCCAGCAGCTGGGGGGGCGGCTACACCTTC
TRBJ1-2 NA NA TRBV3-1/TRBV3-2 CASSPRDFRGGGYTF TGTGCCAGCAGCCCTCGGGACTTCCGAGGAGGTGGCTACACCTTC
TRBJ2-1 NA NA TRBV6-6 CASTGPGGLNNEQFF TGTGCCAGCACTGGTCCAGGCGGACTTAACAATGAGCAGTTCTTC
TRBJ1-2 NA NA TRBV2 CASIAGGGYYGYTF TGTGCCAGCATAGCGGGTGGGGGCTACTATGGCTACACCTTC
TRBJ1-3 NA NA TRBV7-2 CASSLYLGQENTIYF TGTGCCAGCAGCTTATATTTGGGGCAAGAAAACACCATATATTTT
TRBJ1-2 NA NA TRBV25-1 CATRGGSARENTF TGTGCCACGAGGGGCGGGAGCGCCAGGGAGAACACCTTC
TRBJ2-3 NA NA TRBV6-2/TRBV6-3 CASSFGGTPGRDTQYF TGTGCCAGCAGTTTCGGAGGGACCCCTGGACGAGATACGCAGTATTTT
TRBJ1-1 NA NA TRBV9 CASQPGVMNTEAFF TGTGCCAGCCAACCAGGGGTCATGAACACTGAAGCTTTCTTC
TRBJ1-1 TRBD1 NA TRBV11-2 CASSHDRGGLNTEAFF TGTGCCAGCAGCCACGACAGGGGAGGCCTGAACACTGAAGCTTTCTTT
TRBJ1-5 NA NA TRBV7-9 CASSSGGLGQPQHF TGTGCCAGCAGCTCGGGAGGGCTTGGACAGCCCCAGCATTTT
TRBJ2-7 TRBD2 NA TRBV30 CAWSPSRGGHEQYF TGTGCCTGGAGTCCCTCTCGCGGGGGTCACGAGCAGTACTTC
TRBJ2-7 TRBD1 NA TRBV29-1 CSVGTGTFYEQYF TGCAGCGTTGGGACAGGGACCTTCTACGAGCAGTACTTC
TRBJ1-1 NA NA TRBV18 CASSSDSSVTEAFF TGTGCCAGCTCATCGGACAGTTCGGTAACTGAAGCTTTCTTT
TRBJ2-7 TRBD1 once TRBV19 CASSTRTGGYEQYF TGTGCCAGTAGTACTCGGACAGGGGGCTACGAGCAGTACTTC
TRBJ1-5 TRBD1 NA TRBV18 CASSGGQGGFQPQHF TGTGCCAGCTCCGGTGGACAGGGGGGTTTTCAGCCCCAGCATTTT
TRBJ2-1 NA NA TRBV3-1/TRBV3-2 CASSPSDSSNEQFF TGTGCCAGCAGCCCGTCGGACAGTTCTAATGAGCAGTTCTTC
TRBJ1-4 NA NA TRBV6-5 CASSYSGQNEKLFF TGTGCCAGCAGTTACTCGGGACAAAATGAAAAACTGTTTTTT
TRBJ1-4 NA NA TRBV6-5 CASSYSSVGGGEKLFF TGTGCCAGCAGTTACTCATCGGTAGGGGGGGGTGAAAAACTGTTTTTT
TRBJ2-3 TRBD2 NA TRBV5-1 CASSLFRGGAGDTQYF TGCGCCAGCAGCTTGTTCCGCGGGGGGGCGGGAGATACGCAGTATTTT
TRBJ2-7 NA NA TRBV4-2 CASSQGRLLTYEQYF TGTGCCAGCAGCCAAGGGCGACTTTTAACCTACGAGCAGTACTTC
TRBJ2-1 TRBD1 NA TRBV5-1 CASSFDRVYEQFF TGCGCCAGCAGCTTCGACAGGGTCTATGAGCAGTTCTTC
TRBJ2-3 NA NA TRBV5-1 CASWGGRTTDTQYF TGCGCCTCTTGGGGGGGCCGTACCACAGATACGCAGTATTTT
TRBJ1-5 TRBD1 NA TRBV24-1 CATSGDRVHQPQHF TGTGCCACCAGTGGTGACAGGGTTCATCAGCCCCAGCATTTT
TRBJ2-7 NA NA TRBV28 CASSPTEIYYEQYF TGTGCCAGCAGTCCGACAGAAATATACTACGAGCAGTACTTC
TRBJ1-3 NA few TRBV6-4 CASMGELGRAIYF TGTGCCAGCATGGGGGAGCTCGGGAGGGCCATATATTTT
TRBJ2-3 NA NA TRBV7-6 CASSLQTETQYF TGTGCCAGCAGCTTGCAAACTGAAACGCAGTATTTT